Below, 24 T cell receptor beta chains from the same sample are listed, as sequenced in a study of Ad26.COV2.S vaccination and SARS-CoV-2 variants. Repertoires were generated with immunoSEQ multiplex PCR, while TCRdb's copy carries only in-frame clones and drops some. The table includes nearly 95,000 clones, 82% detected once. Specimen: peripheral blood, collected after recovery from COVID-19. These TCRs come from a human donor who had recovered from COVID-19.

This chain links TRBV5-8 with TRBJ1-4, with D hard to call. From germline, CDR1 is SGHTS and CDR2 YDEGEE. This CDR3 is 12 amino acids long. Trimming shortened V by 5 bases and J by 8 bases, and 10 bases separated the two germline ends. The chain's CDR3 is CASSQLGEKLFF. The CDR3 nucleotides read TGTGCCAGCAGTCAATTAGGAGAAAAACTGTTTTTT. Full variable domain (missing parts from reference TRBV5-8 and TRBJ1-4): EAGVTQSPTHLIKTRGQQATLRCSPISGHTSVYWYQQALGLGLQFLLWYDEGEERNRGNFPPRFSGRQFPNYSSELNVNALELEDSALYLCASSQLGEKLFFGSGTQLSVL.

This clone was counted once. The chain uses TRBV18 and TRBJ1-1, with D possibly TRBD1 on 6 matching bases. This CDR3 contains 13 residues. Germline V CDR1 and CDR2: KGHSH, LQKENI. Trimming pared 5 bases from V and 1 base from J, leaving 8 bases between. The CDR3 is CASSATGNTEAFF. CDR3 DNA: TGTGCCAGCTCAGCGACAGGGAACACTGAAGCTTTCTTT.

The CDR3 DNA reads as TGCGCCAGCAGGCACACAGGGGGCTCAACCTACGAGCAGTACTTC. Protein: CASRHTGGSTYEQYF. The V and J genes are TRBV5-1 and TRBJ2-7; the match to TRBD1 covers 9 bases. There are 15 residues in the CDR3. Germline trimming cut 5 bases from V and 2 bases from J; bases unmatched to any gene: 8. Germline-derived CDR1 and CDR2 are SGHRS and YFSETQ.

This chain joins TRBV27 and TRBJ2-1; 7 nucleotides match TRBD2. The germline V gene encodes CDR1 MNHEY and CDR2 SMNVEV (reference sequence). The CDR3 has 15 residues. J was trimmed by 1 base and V by 10 bases; bases with no gene match: 10. The CDR3 is CATDLRLASYNEQFF. The DNA of the CDR3 is TGTGCCACCGACCTTAGACTAGCATCCTACAATGAGCAGTTCTTC.

The J gene is TRBJ2-7, the V gene TRBV27; the match to TRBD2 covers 11 bases. Germline V gene data show CDR1 as MNHEY and CDR2 as SMNVEV (reference sequence). Trimming removed 3 bases from V and 3 bases from J; junction bases left unmatched: 7. The CDR3 totals 16 residues. CDR3 sequence (DNA): TGTGCCAGCAGTTTCCGGCTAGCGGGAGGATACTACGAGCAGTACTTC. This sequence encodes CASSFRLAGGYYEQYF.

The chain uses TRBV5-1 and TRBJ1-2; no definite D call. Per germline, CDR1 SGHRS and CDR2 YFSETQ. The CDR3 contains 14 residues. V lost 4 bases, J lost 1 base, and 11 bases lay in between. The CDR3 loop reads CASSPQHRNYGYTF. In nucleotides, the CDR3 is TGCGCCAGCAGCCCCCAACACCGTAACTATGGCTACACCTTC.

The chain is built from TRBV28 and TRBJ2-1; D tentatively fits TRBD1 or TRBD2 (5 bases each). The CDR3 is 15 residues long. V shed 5 bases and J shed 3 bases, with 14 bases lying between them. Germline V gives CDR1 MDHEN, CDR2 SYDVKM. The CDR3 DNA follows: TGTGCCAGCAGTACCCCTTGGGGGAGCTACAATGAGCAGTTCTTC. Its protein is CASSTPWGSYNEQFF.

The chain couples TRBV2 to TRBJ2-5, with D perhaps matching TRBD2 (6 bases). The CDR3 sequence is 15 residues long. The germline V gene encodes CDR1 SNHLY and CDR2 FYNNEI. V was trimmed by 6 bases and J by 2 bases, leaving 16 bases between them. CDR3 amino acids: CASRNPGVTQETQYF. CDR3 in DNA: TGTGCCAGCAGGAACCCGGGAGTAACTCAAGAGACCCAGTACTTC.

This chain uses TRBV6-5 with TRBJ1-6, with TRBD1 identical over 9 bases. Germline trimming cut 6 bases from V and 9 bases from J; bases unmatched to any gene: 9. The CDR3 extends over 15 amino acids. Germline V CDR1 and CDR2: MNHEY, SVGAGI. The CDR3 loop is CASRPRDREGSPLHF. The CDR3 nucleotides are TGTGCCAGCAGGCCCCGGGACAGGGAAGGTTCACCCCTCCACTTT.

The chain carries TRBV7-5 and TRBJ2-7; TRBD2, the D gene given by the table, was not confirmed from the DNA. TRBV7-5 is annotated as a pseudogene. The CDR3 extends over 15 amino acids. The CDR3 spells CVRSPWSLAGDEQYF. The CDR3 region has the DNA TGTGTCAGAAGCCCGTGGTCCCTAGCGGGAGACGAGCAGTACTTC.

This clone was seen a few times. This chain connects TRBV10-3 to TRBJ2-3; no clear D gene. The CDR3 is made up of 11 amino acids. Germline CDR1 ENHRY, CDR2 SYGVKD. V dropped 10 bases and J dropped 2 bases, with 7 bases sitting between them. CDR3 nucleotide sequence: TGTGCCACCCAGACCACAGATACGCAGTATTTT. Amino acids: CATQTTDTQYF.

The chain carries TRBV28 and TRBJ2-5; D not resolved. The V end was cut by 3 bases, the J end by 1 base, with 9 bases between. CDR1 is MDHEN, CDR2 SYDVKM, per germline. This CDR3 has 14 residues. CDR3 coding DNA: TGTGCCAGCAGTTTTTCACGTGGCCAAGAGACCCAGTACTTC. It yields the protein CASSFSRGQETQYF.

The V gene is TRBV27, the J gene TRBJ2-7; 8 bases are shared with TRBD2. The CDR3 has 15 amino acids. Germline V lookup: CDR1 MNHEY, CDR2 SMNVEV (reference sequence). Losses at the gene ends were 7 bases for V and 6 bases for J; bases not matched to a gene: 14. Here the CDR3 DNA reads TGTGCCAGCACCCTGGACTCAGCGGGAGCTCGCGAGCAGTACTTC. The encoded protein is CASTLDSAGAREQYF.

This clone was detected a few times. The chain joins TRBV3-1 (or the pseudogene TRBV3-2) to TRBJ2-7; no reliable D call. Germline V gives CDR1 LGHDT, CDR2 YNNKEL (reference sequence). V was clipped by 2 bases and J by 0 bases, with 5 bases between them. The length of the CDR3 is 13 residues. CDR3 coding DNA: TGTGCCAGCAGCCAACGAAGCTCCTACGAGCAGTACTTC. Translation gives CASSQRSSYEQYF.

This clone came up a few times. J is TRBJ1-5 and V is TRBV27; no reliable D call. Looked up from germline, CDR1 is MNHEY and CDR2 is SMNVEV (reference sequence). Trimming shortened V by 4 bases and J by 7 bases, and 11 bases separated the two germline ends. This CDR3 contains 13 residues. In DNA form, the CDR3 reads TGTGCCAGCAGTTGGGGTACGGGGCAGCCCCAGCATTTT. Translating it yields CASSWGTGQPQHF.

The rearrangement joins TRBV27 to TRBJ2-5; the D is unclear. The V gene lost 6 bases and the J gene lost 1 base, with 15 bases spanning the gap. From germline, CDR1 is MNHEY and CDR2 SMNVEV (reference sequence). The CDR3 has 15 amino acids. The CDR3 nucleotides read TGTGCCAGCAGGCAGTTAAGTTGGGGCCAAGAGACCCAGTACTTC. Amino acids: CASRQLSWGQETQYF.

This sequence joins TRBV9 and TRBJ2-3; 11 nucleotides line up with TRBD2. The CDR3 runs 16 residues. With V trimmed by 4 bases and J by 2 bases, 6 bases remained unmatched. Germline V gene data show CDR1 as SGDLS and CDR2 as YYNGEE. The CDR3 sequence is CASSTLAGGPTDTQYF. The CDR3 DNA sequence: TGTGCCAGCAGCACATTAGCGGGAGGGCCCACAGATACGCAGTATTTT.

About this clone: Other nucleotide sequences in the sample specify the same CDR3. J is TRBJ2-7 and V is TRBV6-5; D tentatively fits TRBD1 or TRBD2 (5 bases each). Germline V gene data show CDR1 as MNHEY and CDR2 as SVGAGI. The CDR3 extends over 12 amino acids. The V gene lost 6 bases and the J gene lost 3 bases, with 9 bases spanning the gap. This CDR3 is CASSRGDYEQYF. The CDR3 region has the DNA TGTGCCAGCAGCCGGGGCGACTACGAGCAGTACTTC.

This clone was detected once. The rearrangement links TRBV21-1 to TRBJ2-1; TRBD2, the D gene given by the table, was not confirmed from the DNA. TRBV21-1 is a known pseudogene. There are 17 residues in the CDR3. CDR3 sequence reads: CASSKRLPAGGGNEQFF. The CDR3 DNA reads TGTGCCAGCAGCAAAAGGCTTCCAGCGGGAGGGGGAAATGAGCAGTTCTTC.

This chain links TRBV5-5 with TRBJ1-2; 8 nucleotides align to TRBD1. Germline V CDR1 and CDR2: SGHKS, YYEKEE (reference sequence). Trimming removed 3 bases from V and 5 bases from J; junction bases left unmatched: 15. The CDR3 is 17 amino acids. CDR3 in DNA: TGTGCCAGCAGCTCCACTCTGACAGGGGTCCTGGGGTATGGCTACACCTTC. This gives the protein CASSSTLTGVLGYGYTF.

The genes are TRBV5-1 and TRBJ2-7; no reliable D call. CDR1 and CDR2 from the germline V gene are SGHRS and YFSETQ. The CDR3 has 14 amino acids. V was shortened by 4 bases and J by 3 bases, with 14 bases between the two germline ends. CDR3 DNA: TGCGCCAGCAGCGGCTGGCCTTTCGTCTACGAGCAGTACTTC. Protein product: CASSGWPFVYEQYF.

The CDR3 spells CASSYGGSYTGELFF. The CDR3 DNA reads as TGTGCCAGCAGTTACGGCGGGAGCTACACCGGGGAGCTGTTTTTT. The chain recombines TRBV6-2 or TRBV6-3 with TRBJ2-2; 7 bases align to TRBD2. V dropped 2 bases and J dropped 3; count of bases not matched to a gene: 3. The CDR3 is made up of 15 amino acids. Germline loops: CDR1 MNHEY, CDR2 SVGEGT.

This clone was picked up one time. The junction departs from germline at one end; a sequencing error may be responsible. V gene TRBV12-3 or TRBV12-4 combines with J gene TRBJ1-1; D call uncertain. The CDR3 runs 13 residues. The CDR3 is CASSLHINIEAFF. CDR3 DNA sequence: TGTGCCAGCAGTCTACATATTAACATTGAAGCTTTCTTT.

The rearrangement uses TRBV11-2 and TRBJ2-1, with 7 nucleotides matching TRBD2. This CDR3 is built from 16 residues. The J segment lost 1 base and the V segment lost 5 bases, leaving 8 bases of the junction unmatched. Germline CDR1 reads SGHAT; CDR2 reads FQNNGV. The CDR3 coding sequence is TGTGCCAGCAGCCCTATAACGGGAGGATCCTACAATGAGCAGTTCTTC. This gives the protein CASSPITGGSYNEQFF.